This T cell receptor (beta chain) comes out of a study of blood T cell repertoires in COVID-19. On the study more broadly: The United States, Italy and Spain were the sources of the acute and convalescent COVID-19 samples. Sources were T cells, B-cell-depleted T cells, or PBMCs; the material itself was cDNA or gDNA.

The CDR3 sequence is 14 residues long. Germline V gene sequence: CDR1 MNHEY, CDR2 SVGAGI. Between the trimmed V and J ends, which lost 6 bases and 3 bases, there was a span of 14 bases. The table came from immunoSEQ multiplex PCR; TCRdb's copy has only in-frame clones and leaves some out. The sample lists a few hundred thousand clones, approximately 87% occurring once. The genes are TRBV6-5 and TRBJ1-1; tentatively, D is TRBD1 (5 bases). This TCR was sampled from a woman aged 45 to 65 with acute or convalescent COVID-19. Material for sequencing was peripheral blood. The CDR3 DNA reads as TGTGCCAGCAGCGACGGGGGGAAACACACTGAAGCTTTCTTT. It yields the protein CASSDGGKHTEAFF.